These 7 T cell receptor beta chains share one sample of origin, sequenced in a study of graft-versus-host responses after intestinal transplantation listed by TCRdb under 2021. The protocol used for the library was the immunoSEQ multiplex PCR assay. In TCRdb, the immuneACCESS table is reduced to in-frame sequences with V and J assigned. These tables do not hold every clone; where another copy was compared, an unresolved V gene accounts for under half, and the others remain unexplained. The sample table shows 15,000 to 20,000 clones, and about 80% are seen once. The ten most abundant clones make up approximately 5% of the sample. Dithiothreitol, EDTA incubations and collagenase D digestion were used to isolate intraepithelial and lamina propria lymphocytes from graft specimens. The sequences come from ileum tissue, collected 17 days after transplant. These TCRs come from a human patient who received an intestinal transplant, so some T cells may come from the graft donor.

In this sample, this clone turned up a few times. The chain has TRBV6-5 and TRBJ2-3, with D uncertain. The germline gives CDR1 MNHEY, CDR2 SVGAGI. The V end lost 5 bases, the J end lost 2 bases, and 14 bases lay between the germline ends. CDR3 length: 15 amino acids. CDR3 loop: CASSTRMENTDTQYF. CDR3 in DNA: TGTGCCAGCAGTACTCGGATGGAGAACACAGATACGCAGTATTTT.

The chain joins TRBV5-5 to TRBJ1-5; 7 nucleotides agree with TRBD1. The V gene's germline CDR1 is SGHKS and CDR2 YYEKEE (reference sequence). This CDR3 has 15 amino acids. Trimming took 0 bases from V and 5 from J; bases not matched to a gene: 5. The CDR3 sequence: CASSLGGTGDQPQHF. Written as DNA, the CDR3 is TGTGCCAGCAGCTTGGGGGGTACAGGGGATCAGCCCCAGCATTTT.

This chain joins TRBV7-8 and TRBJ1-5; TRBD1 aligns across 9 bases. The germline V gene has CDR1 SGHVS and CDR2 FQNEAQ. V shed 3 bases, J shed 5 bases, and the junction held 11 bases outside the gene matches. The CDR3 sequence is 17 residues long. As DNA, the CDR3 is TGTGCCAGCAGCTTCACCACAGGGGGCCGGGTGGATCAGCCCCAGCATTTT. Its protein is CASSFTTGGRVDQPQHF. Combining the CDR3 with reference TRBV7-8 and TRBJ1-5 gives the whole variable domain GAGVSQSPRYKVAKRGQDVALRCDPISGHVSLFWYQQALGQGPEFLTYFQNEAQLDKSGLPSDRFFAERPEGSVSTLKIQRTQQEDSAVYLCASSFTTGGRVDQPQHFGDGTRLSIL.

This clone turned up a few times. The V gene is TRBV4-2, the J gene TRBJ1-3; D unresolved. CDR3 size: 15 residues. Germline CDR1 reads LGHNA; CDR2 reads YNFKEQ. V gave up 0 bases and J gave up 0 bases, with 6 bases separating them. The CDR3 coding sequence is TGTGCCAGCAGCCAAGAGGAAGTCTCTGGAAACACCATATATTTT. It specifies CASSQEEVSGNTIYF.

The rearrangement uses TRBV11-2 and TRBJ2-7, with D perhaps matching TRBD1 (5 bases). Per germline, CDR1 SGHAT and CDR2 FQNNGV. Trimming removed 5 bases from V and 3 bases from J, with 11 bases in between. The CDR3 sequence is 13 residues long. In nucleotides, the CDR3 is TGTGCCAGCAGCCCACCGACAGACTACGAGCAGTACTTC. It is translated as CASSPPTDYEQYF.

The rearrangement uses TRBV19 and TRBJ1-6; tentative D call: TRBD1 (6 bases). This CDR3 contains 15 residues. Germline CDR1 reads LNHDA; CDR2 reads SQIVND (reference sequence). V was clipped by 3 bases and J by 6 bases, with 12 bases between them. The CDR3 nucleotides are TGTGCCAGTAGTATTAGGGGGGCAAGTAATTCACCCCTCCACTTT. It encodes CASSIRGASNSPLHF.

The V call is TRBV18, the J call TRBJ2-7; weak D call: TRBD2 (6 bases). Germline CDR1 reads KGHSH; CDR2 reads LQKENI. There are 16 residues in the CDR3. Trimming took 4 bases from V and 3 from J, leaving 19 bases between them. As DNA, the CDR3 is TGTGCCAGCTCACGGGGGAACCGGGAGTTGGGCTACGAGCAGTACTTC. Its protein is CASSRGNRELGYEQYF.